The T cell receptor (beta chain) described here comes from a study of cytomegalovirus exposure and HLA in healthy donors. The V gene lost 0 bases and the J gene lost 4 bases, with 6 bases spanning the gap. The CDR3 loop spans 13 amino acids. CDR1 is MNHEY and CDR2 is SVGAGI in the germline V gene. With 60 Vbeta and 13 Jbeta primers, the PCR was carried out. Only in-frame clones appear in the TCRdb table, and some are missing; sequencing was by immunoSEQ multiplex PCR. This sample contains tens of thousands of clones. Regarding the study as a whole: Presence/absence analyses treated sequencing depth as roughly uniform across donors.

As concerns this clone: The target antigen is unknown.

This chain connects TRBV6-5 to TRBJ1-2, with D unclear. This sequence originates from a man over 45 in good health and CMV-seropositive. The sequenced sample consisted of PBMCs. The CDR3 region is CASSYSGLYGYTF. The CDR3 DNA sequence: TGTGCCAGCAGTTACTCTGGACTCTATGGCTACACCTTC.